Below, 32 T cell receptor beta chains from the same sample are listed, as sequenced in a study of CD8 T cells in Susac syndrome. The authors reverse transcribed about 0.5 to 1 ug RNA with random hexamers. TCRdb reprocessed the immunoSEQ multiplex PCR reads with MiXCR, giving one entry per CDR3 protein. This sample has around 110,000 distinct CDR3 sequences, with approximately 94% found just once. The sequenced sample was CD8+ T cells from PBMCs. The receptors shown here come from a human donor with Susac syndrome.

The chain carries TRBV7-8 and TRBJ1-6; D is uncertain. Trimming removed 5 bases from V and 8 bases from J, with 13 bases in between. The CDR3 has 14 residues. Germline CDR1 reads SGHVS; CDR2 reads FQNEAQ. The CDR3 protein is CASSGRITDSPLHF. CDR3 DNA sequence: TGTGCCAGCAGCGGACGAATTACGGATTCACCCCTCCACTTT.

This clonotype was detected only once. The chain recombines TRBV6-2 or TRBV6-3 with TRBJ2-1; no reliable D call. Deletions cut 2 bases from V and 9 bases from J, with 8 bases between. Germline values: CDR1 MNHEY, CDR2 SVGEGT. This CDR3 has 12 residues. The DNA for the CDR3 is TGTGCCAGCAGTTACGTAGGGCTTGAGCAGTTCTTC. This translates into CASSYVGLEQFF.

V is TRBV7-8 and J is TRBJ2-7; maybe TRBD1 (5 bases). The CDR3 length is 14 residues. V lost 5 bases, J lost 6 bases, and 17 bases lay in between. Germline V gene lookup returns CDR1 SGHVS and CDR2 FQNEAQ. CDR3 DNA: TGTGCCAGCAGCCCAGTCGGTCAGGGCCCCGAGCAGTACTTC. As protein: CASSPVGQGPEQYF.

This chain uses TRBV15 with TRBJ2-1; possibly TRBD1 or TRBD2 for D (5 bases each). From germline, CDR1 is LNHNV and CDR2 YYDKDF (reference sequence). CDR3 size: 11 residues. Between the trimmed V and J ends, which lost 3 bases and 14 bases, there was a span of 11 bases. CDR3 residues: CATSRGPEKFF. The DNA of the CDR3 is TGTGCCACCAGCAGGGGACCCGAGAAGTTCTTC. The full variable domain, rest sourced from reference TRBV15 and TRBJ2-1, is DAMVIQNPRYQVTQFGKPVTLSCSQTLNHNVMYWYQQKSSQAPKLLFHYYDKDFNNEADTPDNFQSRRPNTSFCFLDIRSPGLGDTAMYLCATSRGPEKFFGPGTRLTVL.

The J gene is TRBJ1-1, the V gene TRBV12-5; D ambiguous. The CDR3 is 13 amino acids. V lost 2 bases to trimming and J lost 4 bases, with 8 bases between them. Germline values: CDR1 LGHNT, CDR2 FRNRAP. CDR3 residues: CASGLTRSTEAFF. As DNA, the CDR3 is TGTGCTAGTGGTTTGACCCGGAGCACTGAAGCTTTCTTT.

V and J are TRBV13 and TRBJ2-7; D unresolved. V was clipped by 4 bases and J by 2 bases, with 9 bases between them. The CDR3 runs 13 residues. Looked up from germline, CDR1 is PRHDT and CDR2 is FYEKMQ (reference sequence). The CDR3: CASSSGRAYEQYF. In nucleotides, the CDR3 is TGTGCCAGCAGCTCCGGACGGGCCTACGAGCAGTACTTC.

The chain employs TRBV12-3 or TRBV12-4 and TRBJ1-2; D is possibly TRBD1 (5 bases). Trimming left V 6 bases short and J 6 bases short, with 14 bases between. The CDR3 loop spans 13 amino acids. The CDR3 here is CASSLGHYDGYTF. The CDR3 nucleotides read TGTGCCAGCAGCCTTGGACATTACGATGGCTACACCTTC.

The chain uses TRBV4-1 and TRBJ2-7; 9 bases are a match to TRBD1. V was clipped by 1 base and J by 2 bases; unmatched bases: 6. Germline lookup yields CDR1 MGHRA and CDR2 YSYEKL. The CDR3 is 16 amino acids. The CDR3 DNA sequence: TGCGCCAGCAGCCAAGGGGGGGACAGGGCGACCTACGAGCAGTACTTC. Residues: CASSQGGDRATYEQYF.

The chain links TRBV9 to TRBJ1-2; unclear D gene. From germline, CDR1 is SGDLS and CDR2 YYNGEE. This CDR3 has 15 amino acids. The ends were cut back, 5 bases at V and 3 bases at J, with 17 bases in the middle. The CDR3 nucleotides are TGTGCCAGCAGTGTTGAGCAGGCTCCTGACTATGGCTACACCTTC. Translated, it gives CASSVEQAPDYGYTF.

This chain uses TRBV4-1 with TRBJ1-2; D is uncertain. CDR1 and CDR2 from the germline V gene are MGHRA and YSYEKL. Trimming stripped 5 bases from V and 3 bases from J, with 28 bases between. This CDR3 contains 19 residues. As DNA, the CDR3 is TGCGCCAGCAGCTCCCAAGGTCCCCGAGTGAGTTCACCTGACTATGGCTACACCTTC. This codes for CASSSQGPRVSSPDYGYTF.

The chain couples TRBV9 to TRBJ2-3; 14 nucleotides match TRBD2. The CDR3 has 17 amino acids. The germline V gene has CDR1 SGDLS and CDR2 YYNGEE. Trimming removed 3 bases from V and 5 bases from J; junction bases left unmatched: 8. CDR3 in amino acids: CASSAGTSGGGGDTQYF. The CDR3 coding sequence is TGTGCCAGCAGCGCCGGGACTAGCGGGGGAGGGGGAGATACGCAGTATTTT.

This chain uses TRBV5-4 with TRBJ2-7; D gene ambiguous. V was trimmed by 2 bases and J by 2 bases, leaving 11 bases between them. This CDR3 spans 14 amino acids. Germline CDR1 reads SGHNT; CDR2 reads YYREEE (reference sequence). The DNA for the CDR3 is TGTGCCAGCAGCTTAGGAGACTCCGCCTACGAGCAGTACTTC. Encoded protein: CASSLGDSAYEQYF.

The rearrangement links TRBV29-1 to TRBJ2-7; D remains ambiguous. V lost 1 base, J lost 1 base, and 5 bases lay in between. Germline V lookup: CDR1 SQVTM, CDR2 ANQGSEA. This CDR3 comprises 12 residues. CDR3: CSVEVGSYEQYF. CDR3 coding DNA: TGCAGCGTTGAAGTGGGGTCCTACGAGCAGTACTTC.

This clonotype was counted once. This chain joins TRBV19 and TRBJ2-2; D may be TRBD1 (6 bases). Trimming left V 11 bases short and J 2 bases short, with 15 bases between. The V gene's germline CDR1 is LNHDA and CDR2 SQIVND (reference sequence). This CDR3 spans 14 amino acids. The CDR3 nucleotides read TGTGCCGCCCAGGGGACATCCAACACCGGGGAGCTGTTTTTT. It translates to CAAQGTSNTGELFF.

The chain recombines TRBV4-1 with TRBJ2-7, with 9 nucleotides matching TRBD1. Germline V gives CDR1 MGHRA, CDR2 YSYEKL. The CDR3 consists of 17 residues. V was clipped by 3 bases and J by 1 base; unmatched bases: 10. CDR3 in DNA: TGCGCCAGCAGCCATGATGGTGGGACAGGGATATCCTACGAGCAGTACTTC. It yields the protein CASSHDGGTGISYEQYF.

V gene TRBV12-3 or TRBV12-4 combines with J gene TRBJ1-2; D gene ambiguous. The CDR3 contains 15 residues. Deletions cut 1 base from V and 1 base from J, with 10 bases between. The CDR3 bases are TGTGCCAGCAGTTTAGGACAAGGGCTTAACTATGGCTACACCTTC. It is translated as CASSLGQGLNYGYTF.

CDR3 protein: CASSPNRAEQYF. The CDR3 DNA reads TGTGCCAGCAGCCCTAACAGGGCCGAGCAGTACTTC. This rearrangement joins TRBV5-6 to TRBJ2-7; D may be TRBD1 (6 bases). The germline V gene has CDR1 SGHDT and CDR2 YYEEEE. CDR3 size: 12 residues. The V and J ends lost 4 bases and 6 bases respectively, with 11 bases between them. The complete variable domain, with remaining parts taken from reference TRBV5-6 and TRBJ2-7, reads DAGVTQSPTHLIKTRGQQVTLRCSPKSGHDTVSWYQQALGQGPQFIFQYYEEEERQRGNFPDRFSGHQFPNYSSELNVNALLLGDSALYLCASSPNRAEQYFGPGTRLTVT.

The genes are TRBV15 and TRBJ2-7, with a possible D match to TRBD2 (5 bases). CDR3 length: 14 residues. Germline CDR1 is LNHNV and CDR2 is YYDKDF (reference sequence). The ends were cut back, 0 bases at V and 5 bases at J, with 11 bases in the middle. The CDR3 sequence is CATSRDRGSNEQYF. In nucleotides, the CDR3 is TGTGCCACCAGCAGAGATCGGGGAAGTAACGAGCAGTACTTC.

V usage is TRBV10-2 and J usage is TRBJ1-2, with 7 bases that match TRBD1. The V gene end was trimmed by 7 bases and the J gene end by 8 bases; junction bases not matched to a gene: 7. The CDR3 extends over 12 amino acids. Germline CDR1 reads WSHSY; CDR2 reads SAAADI. DNA of the CDR3: TGCGCCAGCAATGACAGGGTAGAAGGCTACACCTTC. This sequence encodes CASNDRVEGYTF.

This clonotype was seen more than once but under ten times. This chain joins TRBV7-3 and TRBJ2-3; D is perhaps TRBD1 (5 bases). This CDR3 region has 14 residues. In germline, CDR1 is SGHTA, CDR2 FQGTGA. The germline V and J ends were trimmed by 4 bases and 6 bases, with 14 bases remaining between them. CDR3 coding DNA: TGTGCCAGCAGCTCCCAGGGTGAATGGGATACGCAGTATTTT. It yields the protein CASSSQGEWDTQYF.

The chain has TRBV12-3 or TRBV12-4 and TRBJ1-2; TRBD1 is a possible D gene (5 bases). CDR3 size: 13 residues. The V and J ends lost 6 bases and 6 bases respectively, with 14 bases between them. For the CDR3, the DNA is TGTGCCAGCAGCACCTTGGGGGTAGATGGCTACACCTTC. Its protein is CASSTLGVDGYTF.

The V call is TRBV4-1, the J call TRBJ1-1, with TRBD1 as a possible D gene (5 bases). This CDR3 contains 13 residues. The germline gives CDR1 MGHRA, CDR2 YSYEKL. The V end lost 4 bases, the J end lost 3 bases, and 9 bases lay between the germline ends. The CDR3 bases are TGCGCCAGCAGCCGACGCAGGGACACTGAAGCTTTCTTT. Its protein is CASSRRRDTEAFF.

The V and J genes are TRBV29-1 and TRBJ2-1, with 8 positions matching TRBD1. The trim removed 6 bases at V and 8 bases at J, leaving 6 bases unmatched. The germline gives CDR1 SQVTM, CDR2 ANQGSEA. The CDR3 is 12 amino acids. In DNA form, the CDR3 reads TGCAGCGTCCGTCCAGGGGGCGATGAGCAGTTCTTC. The encoded protein is CSVRPGGDEQFF.

The chain uses TRBV5-6 and TRBJ2-7, with a tentative D call TRBD1 (5 bases). Per germline, CDR1 SGHDT and CDR2 YYEEEE. V lost 0 bases, J lost 0 bases, and 10 bases lay in between. This CDR3 is 15 amino acids long. As DNA, the CDR3 is TGTGCCAGCAGCTTGGCCGGACAAAGCTCCTACGAGCAGTACTTC. This codes for CASSLAGQSSYEQYF.

J is TRBJ2-7 and V is TRBV2; D call uncertain. Germline V gene sequence: CDR1 SNHLY, CDR2 FYNNEI. This CDR3 contains 10 residues. V shed 6 bases and J shed 5 bases, with 5 bases lying between them. The CDR3, as DNA: TGTGCCAGCAGAGGACACGAGCAGTACTTC. It specifies CASRGHEQYF.

The chain joins TRBV12-3 or TRBV12-4 to TRBJ1-1; the D gene is possibly TRBD1 (6 bases). The V end lost 2 bases, the J end lost 5 bases, and 15 bases lay between the germline ends. This CDR3 has 15 residues. The CDR3 loop is CASSLQGPSWTEAFF. Written as DNA, the CDR3 is TGTGCCAGCAGTTTACAGGGGCCGTCATGGACTGAAGCTTTCTTT.

The chain is built from TRBV12-3 or TRBV12-4 and TRBJ1-3; D not resolved. The ends were cut back, 8 bases at V and 7 bases at J, with 9 bases in the middle. The CDR3 length is 11 residues. CDR3 residues: CASGLGNTIYF. In DNA, the CDR3 is TGTGCCAGCGGCCTGGGGAACACCATATATTTT.

V is TRBV27 and J is TRBJ1-2, with D possibly being TRBD1 (6 bases). Trimming removed 4 bases from V and 0 bases from J, with 15 bases in between. Germline assignment: CDR1 MNHEY and CDR2 SMNVEV (reference sequence). The CDR3 is made up of 16 amino acids. CDR3 sequence: CASSSLRDTANYGYTF. Here the CDR3 DNA reads TGTGCCAGCAGTTCCCTCCGGGACACGGCTAACTATGGCTACACCTTC.

This chain uses TRBV27 with TRBJ2-7; D is uncertain. Trimming left V 6 bases short and J 3 bases short, with 15 bases between. Germline CDR1 reads MNHEY; CDR2 reads SMNVEV (reference sequence). This CDR3 has 14 amino acids. The CDR3 loop is CASRRATNDYEQYF. CDR3 sequence (DNA): TGTGCCAGCAGACGGGCCACAAACGACTACGAGCAGTACTTC.

J is TRBJ2-7 and V is TRBV20-1; 7 bases are shared with TRBD2. The CDR3 totals 15 residues. The junction had 16 bases not matched to a gene; V was cut back by 5 bases and J by 6 bases. Germline CDR1 reads DFQATT; CDR2 reads SNEGSKA (reference sequence). The CDR3 reads CSAPAGGGRYGEQYF. The DNA of the CDR3 is TGCAGTGCTCCCGCCGGGGGAGGGCGGTACGGCGAGCAGTACTTC.

This clonotype was seen a single time. This sequence joins TRBV3-1 and TRBJ2-1, with D perhaps matching TRBD2 (6 bases). V shed 7 bases and J shed 7 bases, with 11 bases lying between them. Germline-derived CDR1 and CDR2 are LGHDT and YNNKEL (reference sequence). The CDR3 is 12 residues long. The CDR3 is CASTEGGNEQFF. CDR3 DNA sequence: TGTGCCAGCACGGAGGGCGGGAATGAGCAGTTCTTC.

The rearrangement links TRBV20-1 to TRBJ1-5, with D unclear. Germline CDR1 reads DFQATT; CDR2 reads SNEGSKA (reference sequence). CDR3 length: 15 residues. V was shortened by 1 base and J by 0 bases, with 10 bases between the two germline ends. CDR3 sequence: CSARVGENSNQPQHF. CDR3 bases: TGCAGTGCTAGAGTCGGCGAAAATAGCAATCAGCCCCAGCATTTT.